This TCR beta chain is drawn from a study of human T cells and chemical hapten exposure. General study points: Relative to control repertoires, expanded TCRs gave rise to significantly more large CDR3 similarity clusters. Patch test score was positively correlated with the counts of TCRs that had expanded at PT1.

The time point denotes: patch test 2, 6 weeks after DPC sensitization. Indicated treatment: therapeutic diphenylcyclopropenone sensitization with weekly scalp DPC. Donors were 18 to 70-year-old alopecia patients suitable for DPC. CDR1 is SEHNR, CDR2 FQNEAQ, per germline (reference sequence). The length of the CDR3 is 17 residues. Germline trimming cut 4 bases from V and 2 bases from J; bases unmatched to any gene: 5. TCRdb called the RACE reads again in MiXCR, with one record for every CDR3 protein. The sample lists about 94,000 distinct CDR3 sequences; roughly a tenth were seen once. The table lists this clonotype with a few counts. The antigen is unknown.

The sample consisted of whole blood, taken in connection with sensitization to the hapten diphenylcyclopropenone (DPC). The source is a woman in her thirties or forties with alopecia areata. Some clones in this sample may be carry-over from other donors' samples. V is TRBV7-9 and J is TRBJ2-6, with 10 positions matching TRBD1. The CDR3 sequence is CASSSFGTGAGANVLTF. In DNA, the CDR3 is TGTGCCAGCAGCTCTTTTGGGACAGGGGCTGGGGCCAACGTCCTGACTTTC.